This T cell receptor beta chain was found in a study of monozygotic twins with inflammatory bowel disease. Germline values: CDR1 LGHNA, CDR2 YSLEER. CDR3 size: 14 residues. TCRdb re-called the 5' RACE reads and catalogs CDR3 proteins one per entry, DNA excluded. The sample's table shows 420,000 or so distinct CDR3 sequences. This receptor was obtained from a human donor with ulcerative colitis or Crohn's disease, or a healthy co-twin of an affected twin (not recorded which). The chain employs TRBV4-3 and TRBJ2-7. Specimen: blood. Here the CDR3 reads CASSQERGRYEQYF.